Shown below are 26 T cell receptor beta chains from a single sample sequenced in a study of control samples from healthy donors and cancer patients. The repertoire was sequenced with immunoSEQ multiplex PCR; TCRdb's copy has only in-frame clones and lacks some. The profile shows about 15,000 clones, about 87% of them singletons. The material sequenced was PBMCs. The receptor source for this set is a woman in her seventies with colorectal cancer.

This clone is labeled as large. V usage is TRBV5-1 and J usage is TRBJ2-1, with 12 bases lining up with TRBD2. V dropped 2 bases and J dropped 4; count of bases not matched to a gene: 7. There are 17 residues in the CDR3. Germline lookup yields CDR1 SGHRS and CDR2 YFSETQ. CDR3 sequence (DNA): TGCGCCAGCAGCTTTGAACCCGGGACTAGCGGGTACAATGAGCAGTTCTTC. This translates into CASSFEPGTSGYNEQFF.

V usage is TRBV4-3 and J usage is TRBJ2-5; weak D call: TRBD2 (6 bases). Germline CDR1 LGHNA, CDR2 YSLEER. This CDR3 has 18 amino acids. V was shortened by 0 bases and J by 1 base, with 18 bases between the two germline ends. The CDR3, as DNA: TGCGCCAGCAGCCAAGATGGATTTGGGCGGGGTAGCCAAGAGACCCAGTACTTC. This translates into CASSQDGFGRGSQETQYF.

The rearrangement joins TRBV27 to TRBJ2-7; either TRBD1 or TRBD2 may fit D (5 bases each). The CDR3 runs to 13 residues. CDR1 MNHEY and CDR2 SMNVEV come from the germline V gene (reference sequence). V was shortened by 1 base and J by 5 bases, with 9 bases between the two germline ends. CDR3 in amino acids: CASSLWGTHEQYF. The CDR3 DNA reads TGTGCCAGCAGTTTATGGGGGACCCACGAGCAGTACTTC.

This clone was detected only a few times. The rearrangement links TRBV18 to TRBJ2-5; a possible D gene is TRBD2 (5 bases). This CDR3 contains 15 residues. V was trimmed by 6 bases and J by 4 bases, leaving 18 bases between them. From germline, CDR1 is KGHSH and CDR2 LQKENI. CDR3 region: CASSPSKGAGETQYF. The CDR3 region has the DNA TGTGCCAGCTCCCCAAGTAAGGGCGCGGGAGAGACCCAGTACTTC.

V is TRBV5-4 and J is TRBJ2-7; TRBD1 matches at 7 bases. Germline V lookup: CDR1 SGHNT, CDR2 YYREEE (reference sequence). The CDR3 consists of 15 residues. J gave up 7 bases and V 4 bases, and 14 bases lay outside the gene matches. CDR3 amino acids: CASSRDRDSLWEQYF. For the CDR3, the DNA is TGTGCCAGCAGCCGAGACCGGGACAGCCTTTGGGAGCAGTACTTC. Combining the CDR3 with reference TRBV5-4 and TRBJ2-7 gives the whole variable domain ETGVTQSPTHLIKTRGQQVTLRCSSQSGHNTVSWYQQALGQGPQFIFQYYREEENGRGNFPPRFSGLQFPNYSSELNVNALELDDSALYLCASSRDRDSLWEQYFGPGTRLTVT.

This clone was counted only a few times. The genes are TRBV20-1 and TRBJ1-2, with no clear D. The CDR3 runs to 16 residues. The germline gives CDR1 DFQATT, CDR2 SNEGSKA (reference sequence). V was pared by 3 bases and J by 0 bases, with 17 bases between. The CDR3 loop reads CSASLGWEPTNYGYTF. The CDR3 nucleotides are TGCAGTGCTAGTTTAGGGTGGGAGCCAACTAACTATGGCTACACCTTC.

The chain carries TRBV6-2 or TRBV6-3 and TRBJ2-7; D unresolved. The germline V gene has CDR1 MNHEY and CDR2 SVGEGT. The CDR3 spans 13 residues. The V and J ends lost 3 bases and 0 bases respectively, with 6 bases between them. The DNA of the CDR3 is TGTGCCAGCAGTTATCTTCGCTCCTACGAGCAGTACTTC. Protein product: CASSYLRSYEQYF.

CDR3 residues: CASSQEGTSGRGDEQFF. In DNA, the CDR3 is TGCGCCAGCAGCCAAGAGGGGACTAGCGGGAGGGGTGATGAGCAGTTCTTC. The gene calls are TRBV4-3 and TRBJ2-1, with 16 bases identical to TRBD2. V was clipped by 0 bases and J by 8 bases; unmatched bases: 4. Germline loops: CDR1 LGHNA, CDR2 YSLEER. The CDR3 covers 17 residues.

This chain uses TRBV4-3 with TRBJ1-2, with 8 bases that match TRBD1. The ends lost 2 bases at V and 8 bases at J; junction bases unmatched: 7. Germline loops: CDR1 LGHNA, CDR2 YSLEER. There are 14 residues in the CDR3. The CDR3 here is CASSQIQGGRGYTF. In nucleotides, the CDR3 is TGCGCCAGCAGCCAAATACAGGGGGGACGAGGCTACACCTTC.

The genes are TRBV6-5 and TRBJ2-5; 9 bases fit TRBD2. V was clipped by 2 bases and J by 4 bases; unmatched bases: 5. Germline V gene sequence: CDR1 MNHEY, CDR2 SVGAGI. This CDR3 spans 15 amino acids. Written as DNA, the CDR3 is TGTGCCAGCAGTTACGGAGGAGCGGGAGGAGAGACCCAGTACTTC. This translates into CASSYGGAGGETQYF.

The V and J genes are TRBV6-2 or TRBV6-3 and TRBJ2-4, with 10 bases identical to TRBD2. CDR1 and CDR2 from the germline V gene are MNHEY and SVGEGT. The CDR3 is made up of 18 amino acids. J lost 0 bases, V lost 0 bases, and 5 bases had no gene match. CDR3 bases: TGTGCCAGCAGTTACTCGGCTAGCGGGGGACTAGCCAAAAACATTCAGTACTTC. Its translation: CASSYSASGGLAKNIQYF.

The V call is TRBV5-4, the J call TRBJ1-2; D may be TRBD1 (6 bases). The V gene lost 4 bases and the J gene lost 2 bases, with 18 bases spanning the gap. CDR1 SGHNT and CDR2 YYREEE come from the germline V gene (reference sequence). CDR3 size: 16 residues. The CDR3 nucleotides read TGTGCCAGCAGCCCCCCGGGGGCCCGACAAAACTATGGCTACACCTTC. Its protein is CASSPPGARQNYGYTF.

The chain joins TRBV10-3 to TRBJ2-2, with a possible D match to TRBD2 (5 bases). Germline values: CDR1 ENHRY, CDR2 SYGVKD. V dropped 8 bases and J dropped 1 base, with 14 bases sitting between them. CDR3 length equals 15 residues. CDR3 sequence: CAIDGGFGNTGELFF. CDR3 bases: TGTGCCATCGACGGAGGATTCGGGAACACCGGGGAGCTGTTTTTT.

This chain joins TRBV29-1 and TRBJ1-2; TRBD1 matches 10 bases. From germline, CDR1 is SQVTM and CDR2 ANQGSEA. The V and J ends lost 8 bases and 4 bases, in that order; junction bases with no gene match: 7. This CDR3 is built from 13 residues. The CDR3, as DNA: TGCAGCACGTACCGGGACAGGGGCTATGGCTACACCTTC. This gives the protein CSTYRDRGYGYTF.

The chain uses TRBV2 and TRBJ2-7; D remains ambiguous. The CDR3 runs to 14 residues. Germline V gives CDR1 SNHLY, CDR2 FYNNEI. V was cut by 3 bases and J by 4 bases, with 13 bases left in between. The CDR3 here is CASSDWGRDYEQYF. The CDR3 nucleotides are TGTGCCAGCAGTGACTGGGGAAGGGATTACGAGCAGTACTTC.

The chain combines TRBV6-2 or TRBV6-3 with TRBJ2-3; D is perhaps TRBD1 (6 bases). CDR1 and CDR2 (germline): MNHEY, SVGEGT. This CDR3 region has 15 residues. The V end was cut by 2 bases, the J end by 0 bases, with 9 bases between. The CDR3 sequence is CASSYLRGSTDTQYF. CDR3 nucleotide sequence: TGTGCCAGCAGTTACCTTAGGGGGAGCACAGATACGCAGTATTTT.

Remarks on this clone: This sample includes further DNA sequences coding for the same CDR3. The V and J genes are TRBV7-2 and TRBJ2-2, with D possibly TRBD2 on 6 matching bases. Per germline, CDR1 SGHTA and CDR2 FQGNSA. The CDR3 covers 13 residues. V was pared by 7 bases and J by 9 bases, with 15 bases between. The CDR3 nucleotides are TGTGCCAGCAACAAGGGACTCCTCCGGGAGCTGTTTTTT. Protein: CASNKGLLRELFF.

The gene calls are TRBV4-3 and TRBJ1-3, with 7 bases that match TRBD1. This CDR3 has 15 amino acids. Trimming at V came to 1 base and at J to 2 bases, leaving 2 bases not matched to a gene. Germline V CDR1 and CDR2: LGHNA, YSLEER. CDR3 bases: TGCGCCAGCAGCCAAGGACAGGGTGCTGGAAACACCATATATTTT. Residues: CASSQGQGAGNTIYF.

V is TRBV10-3 and J is TRBJ2-3; D may correspond to TRBD1 or TRBD2 (6 bases each). V lost 6 bases, J lost 2 bases, and 12 bases lay in between. Germline V gene data show CDR1 as ENHRY and CDR2 as SYGVKD. The CDR3 contains 14 residues. The CDR3 region has the DNA TGTGCCATCAGACGGGGGCGGGACACAGATACGCAGTATTTT. Translated, it gives CAIRRGRDTDTQYF.

The rearrangement links TRBV6-5 to TRBJ1-4; D call uncertain. Germline CDR1 is MNHEY and CDR2 is SVGAGI. V dropped 3 bases and J dropped 5 bases, with 7 bases sitting between them. CDR3 length: 13 amino acids. The CDR3 sequence: CASSYLLNEKLFF. The CDR3 DNA sequence: TGTGCCAGCAGTTATCTTCTCAATGAAAAACTGTTTTTT.

The CDR3 region has the DNA TGCGCCAGCAGCCAGGGACCCACCAACACTGAAGCTTTCTTT. Its translation: CASSQGPTNTEAFF. V usage is TRBV4-1 and J usage is TRBJ1-1; a possible D gene is TRBD1 (5 bases). The germline gives CDR1 MGHRA, CDR2 YSYEKL. The CDR3 contains 14 residues. Trimming stripped 3 bases from V and 2 bases from J, with 10 bases between.

This clone has just one count. The rearrangement links TRBV5-1 to TRBJ2-7, with D perhaps matching TRBD2 (7 bases). CDR1 is SGHRS and CDR2 is YFSETQ in the germline V gene. This CDR3 has 16 amino acids. The V end was cut by 3 bases, the J end by 6 bases, with 22 bases between. This CDR3 reads CASSSQGGGTPSEQYF. For the CDR3, the DNA is TGCGCCAGCAGCTCCCAAGGGGGGGGGACCCCCTCCGAGCAGTACTTC.

The gene calls are TRBV7-2 and TRBJ2-1; D remains unclear. Germline assignment: CDR1 SGHTA and CDR2 FQGNSA. Trimming left V 1 base short and J 9 bases short, with 10 bases between. The CDR3 runs 13 residues. The CDR3 loop is CASSLDQYGEQFF. In DNA form, the CDR3 reads TGTGCCAGCAGCTTAGATCAGTACGGTGAGCAGTTCTTC.

The chain employs TRBV2 and TRBJ1-5; D is unclear. This CDR3 spans 13 amino acids. V lost 8 bases and J lost 5, with 13 bases in between. Germline CDR1 is SNHLY and CDR2 is FYNNEI. The CDR3 sequence is CASAQQTYQPQHF. CDR3 nucleotide sequence: TGTGCCAGCGCACAGCAAACCTATCAGCCCCAGCATTTT.

CDR3: CSVELGETQYF. DNA of the CDR3: TGCAGCGTTGAATTAGGGGAGACCCAGTACTTC. This sequence joins TRBV29-1 and TRBJ2-5; D remains unclear. The CDR3 spans 11 residues. Trimming cost V 2 bases and J 5 bases, with 6 bases left between them. Per germline, CDR1 SQVTM and CDR2 ANQGSEA.

The chain is built from TRBV6-1 and TRBJ2-3; 10 positions agree with TRBD2. Germline trimming cut 3 bases from V and 6 bases from J; bases unmatched to any gene: 3. This CDR3 contains 14 residues. CDR1 is MNHNS, CDR2 SASEGT, per germline. Here the CDR3 DNA reads TGTGCCAGCAGTGATACTAGCGGGGCCGATACGCAGTATTTT. As protein: CASSDTSGADTQYF.